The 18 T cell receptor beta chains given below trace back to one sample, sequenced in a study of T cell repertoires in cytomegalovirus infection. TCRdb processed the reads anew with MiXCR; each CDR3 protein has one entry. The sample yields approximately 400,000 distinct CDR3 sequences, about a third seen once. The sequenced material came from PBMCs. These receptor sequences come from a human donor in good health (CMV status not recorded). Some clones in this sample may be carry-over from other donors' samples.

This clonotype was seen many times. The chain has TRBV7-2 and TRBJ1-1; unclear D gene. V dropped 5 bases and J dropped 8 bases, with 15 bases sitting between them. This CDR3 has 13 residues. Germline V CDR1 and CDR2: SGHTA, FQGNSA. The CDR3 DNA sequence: TGTGCCAGCAGCCCTAGGGTGGGTCCGGAAGCTTTCTTT. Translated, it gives CASSPRVGPEAFF.

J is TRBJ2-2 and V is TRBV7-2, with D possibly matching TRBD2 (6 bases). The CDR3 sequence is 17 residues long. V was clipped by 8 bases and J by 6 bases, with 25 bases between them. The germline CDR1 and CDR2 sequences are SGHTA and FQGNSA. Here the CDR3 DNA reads TGTGCCAGCGGGCAGCGGACTGTGATGGGGGGAGCCGGGGAGCTGTTTTTT. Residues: CASGQRTVMGGAGELFF.

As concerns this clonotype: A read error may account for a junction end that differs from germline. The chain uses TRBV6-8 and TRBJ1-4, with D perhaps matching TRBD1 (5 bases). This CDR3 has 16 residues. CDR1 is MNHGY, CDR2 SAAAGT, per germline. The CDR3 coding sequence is TGTGCCAGCAACCATACTTCAGAGGGGTCTAATGAACAACTGTTTTTT. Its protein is CASNHTSEGSNEQLFF.

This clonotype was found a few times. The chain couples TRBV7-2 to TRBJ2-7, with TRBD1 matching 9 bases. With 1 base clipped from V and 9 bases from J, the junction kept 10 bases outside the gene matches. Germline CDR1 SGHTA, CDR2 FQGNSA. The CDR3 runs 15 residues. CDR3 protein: CASSLGDRVGPGQYF. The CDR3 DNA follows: TGTGCCAGCAGCTTAGGGGACAGGGTGGGACCTGGGCAGTACTTC.

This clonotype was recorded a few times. The CDR3 sequence: CASSLSGTNQPQHF. The CDR3 DNA reads TGTGCCAGCAGCTTATCGGGGACAAATCAGCCCCAGCATTTT. The V call is TRBV7-6, the J call TRBJ1-5; TRBD1 might be the D (6 bases). Trimming removed 2 bases from V and 4 bases from J, with 9 bases in between. The V gene's germline CDR1 is SGHVS and CDR2 FNYEAQ. The CDR3 runs 14 residues.

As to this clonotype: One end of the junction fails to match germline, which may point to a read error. The CDR3 DNA follows: TGTGACAGCCCTTGTACGAACACTGAAGCTTTCTTT. It specifies CDSPCTNTEAFF. The V and J genes are TRBV7-2 and TRBJ1-1; D ambiguous. The germline V gene encodes CDR1 SGHTA and CDR2 FQGNSA. The length of the CDR3 is 12 residues.

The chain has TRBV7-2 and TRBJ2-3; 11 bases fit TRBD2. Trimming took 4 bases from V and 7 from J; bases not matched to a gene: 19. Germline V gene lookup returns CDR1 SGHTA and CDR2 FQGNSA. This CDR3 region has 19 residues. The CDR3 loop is CASSSGTSGWAGVINTQYF. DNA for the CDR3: TGTGCCAGCAGCTCCGGGACTAGCGGTTGGGCAGGAGTGATAAATACGCAGTATTTT.

The CDR3 nucleotides are TGCAGTGCTAAACCACAGGGGGCTGGAAACACCATATATTTT. Translating it yields CSAKPQGAGNTIYF. The rearrangement joins TRBV20-1 to TRBJ1-3; 8 bases agree with TRBD1. The CDR3 contains 14 residues. The ends lost 4 bases at V and 2 bases at J; junction bases unmatched: 4. Germline CDR1 and CDR2: DFQATT and SNEGSKA (reference sequence).

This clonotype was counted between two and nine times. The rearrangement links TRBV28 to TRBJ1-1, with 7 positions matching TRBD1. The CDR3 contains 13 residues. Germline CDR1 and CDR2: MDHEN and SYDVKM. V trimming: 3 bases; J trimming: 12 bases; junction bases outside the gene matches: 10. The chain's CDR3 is CASSFTTGEKTFF. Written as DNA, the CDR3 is TGTGCCAGCAGTTTTACAACAGGGGAAAAAACTTTCTTT.

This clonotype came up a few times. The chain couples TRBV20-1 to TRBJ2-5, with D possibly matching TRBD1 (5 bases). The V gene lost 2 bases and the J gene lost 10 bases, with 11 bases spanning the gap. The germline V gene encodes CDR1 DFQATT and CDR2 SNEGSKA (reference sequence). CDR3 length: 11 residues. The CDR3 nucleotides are TGCAGTGCTAGACACAGCACAGGCCAGTACTTC. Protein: CSARHSTGQYF.

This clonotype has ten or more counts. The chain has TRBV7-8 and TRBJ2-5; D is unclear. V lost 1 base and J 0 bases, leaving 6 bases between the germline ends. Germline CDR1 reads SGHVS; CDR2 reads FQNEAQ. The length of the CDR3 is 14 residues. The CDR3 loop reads CASSLGPNQETQYF. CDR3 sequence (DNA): TGTGCCAGCAGCTTAGGACCGAACCAAGAGACCCAGTACTTC.

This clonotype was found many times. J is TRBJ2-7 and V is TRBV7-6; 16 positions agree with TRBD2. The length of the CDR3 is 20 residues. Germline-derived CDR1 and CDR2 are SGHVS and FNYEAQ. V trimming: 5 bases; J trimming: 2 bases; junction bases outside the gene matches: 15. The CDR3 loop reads CASSLVGATGLAGGTYEQYF. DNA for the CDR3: TGTGCCAGCAGCCTAGTAGGGGCAACGGGACTAGCGGGGGGGACCTACGAGCAGTACTTC.

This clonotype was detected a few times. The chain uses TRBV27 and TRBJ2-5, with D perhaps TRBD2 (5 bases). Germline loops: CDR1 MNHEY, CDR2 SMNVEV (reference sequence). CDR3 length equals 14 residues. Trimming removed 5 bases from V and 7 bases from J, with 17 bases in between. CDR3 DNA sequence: TGTGCCAGCAGTCCCCCCAGCGGCTCTGGGACCCAGTACTTC. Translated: CASSPPSGSGTQYF.

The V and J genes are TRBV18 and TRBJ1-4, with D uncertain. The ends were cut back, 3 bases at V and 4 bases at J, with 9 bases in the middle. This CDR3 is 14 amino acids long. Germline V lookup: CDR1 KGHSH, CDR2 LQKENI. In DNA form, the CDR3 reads TGTGCCAGCTCACCGACTTCCGTTAATGAAAAACTGTTTTTT. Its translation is CASSPTSVNEKLFF.

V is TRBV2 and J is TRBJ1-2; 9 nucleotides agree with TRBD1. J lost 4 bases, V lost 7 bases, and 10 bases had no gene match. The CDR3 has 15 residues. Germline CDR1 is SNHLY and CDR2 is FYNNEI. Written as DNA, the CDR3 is TGTGCCAGCACACCCTCGAGGACAGGGGCCTATGGCTACACCTTC. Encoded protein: CASTPSRTGAYGYTF. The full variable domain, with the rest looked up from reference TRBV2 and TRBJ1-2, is EPEVTQTPSHQVTQMGQEVILRCVPISNHLYFYWYRQILGQKVEFLVSFYNNEISEKSEIFDDQFSVERPDGSNFTLKIRSTKLEDSAMYFCASTPSRTGAYGYTFGSGTRLTVV.

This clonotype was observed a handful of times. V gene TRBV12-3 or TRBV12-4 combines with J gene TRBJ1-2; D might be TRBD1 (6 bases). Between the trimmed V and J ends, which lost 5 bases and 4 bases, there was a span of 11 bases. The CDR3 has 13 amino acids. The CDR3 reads CASSLRGPYGYTF. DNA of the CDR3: TGTGCCAGCAGTCTCAGGGGCCCCTATGGCTACACCTTC.

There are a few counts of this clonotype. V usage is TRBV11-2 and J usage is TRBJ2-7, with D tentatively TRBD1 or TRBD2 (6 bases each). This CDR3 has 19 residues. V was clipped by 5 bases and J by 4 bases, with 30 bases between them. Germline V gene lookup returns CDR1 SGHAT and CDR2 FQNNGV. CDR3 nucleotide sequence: TGTGCCAGCAGCCCGAGGGGGGCAGGGGAAAATTTTCGAAGGTACGAGCAGTACTTC. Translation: CASSPRGAGENFRRYEQYF.

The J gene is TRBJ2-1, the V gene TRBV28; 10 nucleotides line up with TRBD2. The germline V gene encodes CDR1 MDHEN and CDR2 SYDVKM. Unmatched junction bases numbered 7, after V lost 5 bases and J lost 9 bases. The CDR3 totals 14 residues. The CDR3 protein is CASSASGGVSEQFF. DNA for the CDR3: TGTGCCAGCAGTGCGAGCGGGGGGGTAAGTGAGCAGTTCTTC.